One and the same sample provided the 21 T cell receptor beta chains below, sequenced in a study of T cells in tumors after PD-1 blockade. Some clones are missing from TCRdb's copy, which holds only in-frame ones; the method was immunoSEQ multiplex PCR. The sample holds approximately 34,000 clones; 73% are singletons and the top ten take under 50%. Sequenced here: PBMCs, sampled after anti-PD-1 treatment. Receptors were obtained from a human donor with basal cell carcinoma.

This chain uses TRBV5-1 with TRBJ2-6, with TRBD1 matching over 9 bases. Unmatched junction bases numbered 12, after V lost 5 bases and J lost 0 bases. This CDR3 is 19 amino acids long. Looked up from germline, CDR1 is SGHRS and CDR2 is YFSETQ. Written as DNA, the CDR3 is TGCGCCAGCAGAAGGTCAACCGGGACAGGGAGCTCTGGGGCCAACGTCCTGACTTTC. Residues: CASRRSTGTGSSGANVLTF. The variable domain in full, completed from reference TRBV5-1 and TRBJ2-6, reads KAGVTQTPRYLIKTRGQQVTLSCSPISGHRSVSWYQQTPGQGLQFLFEYFSETQRNKGNFPGRFSGRQFSNSRSEMNVSTLELGDSALYLCASRRSTGTGSSGANVLTFGAGSRLTVL.

The chain has TRBV7-3 and TRBJ2-1; a weak D match, TRBD2 (5 bases). V was cut by 2 bases and J by 7 bases, with 21 bases left in between. This CDR3 spans 17 amino acids. CDR1 SGHTA and CDR2 FQGTGA come from the germline V gene. CDR3 sequence (DNA): TGTGCCAGCAGCTTAGGAGGAGGTAGCGCGAGGGCTAATGAGCAGTTCTTC. This codes for CASSLGGGSARANEQFF.

V is TRBV27 and J is TRBJ1-2; TRBD1 matches at 7 bases. Germline values: CDR1 MNHEY, CDR2 SMNVEV (reference sequence). This CDR3 is 15 amino acids long. V gave up 1 base and J gave up 3 bases; unmatched junction bases: 5. The CDR3 nucleotides are TGTGCCAGCAGTTTATTCGGAGGGGGCGACTATGGCTACACCTTC. Translated, it gives CASSLFGGGDYGYTF.

The V gene is TRBV6-6, the J gene TRBJ1-2; TRBD1 agrees at 11 bases. CDR1 MNHNY and CDR2 SVGAGI come from the germline V gene (reference sequence). This CDR3 has 13 amino acids. The J segment lost 8 bases and the V segment lost 4 bases, leaving 3 bases of the junction unmatched. CDR3 DNA: TGTGCCAGCAGTTCCCGGACAGGGGGCGGCTACACCTTC. Protein: CASSSRTGGGYTF.

V gene TRBV7-9 combines with J gene TRBJ2-1; D is unresolved. V lost 5 bases to trimming and J lost 4 bases, with 15 bases between them. CDR1 and CDR2 (germline): SEHNR, FQNEAQ (reference sequence). This CDR3 spans 15 amino acids. This CDR3 is CASSPSKANYNEQFF. The DNA for the CDR3 is TGTGCCAGCAGCCCCAGTAAAGCGAATTACAATGAGCAGTTCTTC.

V and J are TRBV5-1 and TRBJ2-3; D is ambiguous. The CDR3 totals 14 residues. Deletions cut 0 bases from V and 1 base from J, with 6 bases between. CDR1 is SGHRS and CDR2 is YFSETQ in the germline V gene. This chain's CDR3 is CASSLEDGTDTQYF. The DNA of the CDR3 is TGCGCCAGCAGCTTGGAAGACGGCACAGATACGCAGTATTTT.

The V call is TRBV7-9, the J call TRBJ1-1, with D possibly being TRBD1 (5 bases). There are 13 residues in the CDR3. The germline CDR1 and CDR2 sequences are SEHNR and FQNEAQ (reference sequence). Trimming removed 4 bases at V and 2 bases at J, with 8 bases between. This CDR3 is CASSWDGNTEAFF. CDR3 nucleotides: TGTGCCAGCAGCTGGGACGGTAACACTGAAGCTTTCTTT.

V is TRBV11-3 and J is TRBJ1-2; possible D gene TRBD1, 6 bases. The CDR3 is 14 residues long. Germline V gene data show CDR1 as SGHNT and CDR2 as YENEEA. V was clipped by 3 bases and J by 3 bases, with 11 bases between them. CDR3 coding DNA: TGTGCCAGCAGCTTCCACAGGGATGACTATGGCTACACCTTC. Protein: CASSFHRDDYGYTF.

V gene TRBV10-3 combines with J gene TRBJ2-2; 7 nucleotides agree with TRBD2. The germline CDR1 and CDR2 sequences are ENHRY and SYGVKD. V trimming: 0 bases; J trimming: 0 bases; junction bases outside the gene matches: 1. The CDR3 runs to 16 residues. CDR3 residues: CAISESGLANTGELFF. The CDR3 coding sequence is TGTGCCATCAGTGAGTCAGGACTAGCGAACACCGGGGAGCTGTTTTTT.

This chain joins TRBV5-8 and TRBJ2-5; 8 bases match TRBD1. J gave up 5 bases and V 4 bases, and 7 bases lay outside the gene matches. CDR1 SGHTS and CDR2 YDEGEE come from the germline V gene. The CDR3 length is 14 residues. The CDR3 DNA follows: TGTGCCAGCAGCGGACGGACAGGGTTTGAGACCCAGTACTTC. Protein sequence: CASSGRTGFETQYF.

The V gene is TRBV7-9, the J gene TRBJ1-5, with 7 bases that match TRBD1. With 5 bases clipped from V and 10 bases from J, the junction kept 14 bases outside the gene matches. This CDR3 is 15 amino acids long. Germline assignment: CDR1 SEHNR and CDR2 FQNEAQ (reference sequence). The CDR3 sequence: CASSPRDSLGGPQHF. CDR3 DNA: TGTGCCAGCAGCCCGCGGGACAGCCTAGGGGGACCCCAGCATTTT.

The sample holds one count of this clone. The V gene is TRBV6-1, the J gene TRBJ2-6; D gene unclear. The CDR3 sequence is 15 residues long. The V and J ends lost 2 bases and 0 bases respectively, with 5 bases between them. Looked up from germline, CDR1 is MNHNS and CDR2 is SASEGT. The DNA of the CDR3 is TGTGCCAGCAGTGAAAGGAGCTCTGGGGCCAACGTCCTGACTTTC. Translating gives CASSERSSGANVLTF.

V usage is TRBV7-9 and J usage is TRBJ2-2; 10 bases map to TRBD2. CDR1 is SEHNR, CDR2 FQNEAQ, per germline (reference sequence). V dropped 5 bases and J dropped 5; count of bases not matched to a gene: 5. There are 15 residues in the CDR3. CDR3 region: CASSAGTSVTGELFF. The CDR3 nucleotides are TGTGCCAGCAGCGCCGGGACTAGCGTGACCGGGGAGCTGTTTTTT. Filled out from reference TRBV7-9 and TRBJ2-2, the complete variable domain reads DTGVSQNPRHKITKRGQNVTFRCDPISEHNRLYWYRQTLGQGPEFLTYFQNEAQLEKSRLLSDRFSAERPKGSFSTLEIQRTEQGDSAMYLCASSAGTSVTGELFFGEGSRLTVL.

The CDR3 loop reads CASSQDLQGNEKLFF. CDR3 coding DNA: TGTGCCAGCAGCCAAGATCTACAGGGGAATGAAAAACTGTTTTTT. The chain combines TRBV4-2 with TRBJ1-4, with 7 nucleotides matching TRBD1. This CDR3 region has 15 residues. Trimming took 0 bases from V and 5 from J; bases not matched to a gene: 3. CDR1 and CDR2 (germline): LGHNA, YNFKEQ.

The V and J genes are TRBV21-1 and TRBJ1-6. TRBV21-1 is noted as a pseudogene. This CDR3 has 14 amino acids. The CDR3 protein is CASSKDGGNSPLHF. The CDR3 DNA sequence: TGTGCCAGCAGCAAAGATGGCGGGAATTCACCCCTCCACTTT.

This clone was picked up a small number of times. CDR3 bases: TGTGCCAGCAGCTTGGTTCAGGGGGTAGGCACTGAAGCTTTCTTT. Encoded protein: CASSLVQGVGTEAFF. This chain connects TRBV5-6 to TRBJ1-1; 7 positions agree with TRBD1. CDR3 length equals 15 residues. V trimming: 0 bases; J trimming: 4 bases; junction bases outside the gene matches: 6. Germline CDR1 reads SGHDT; CDR2 reads YYEEEE.

J is TRBJ1-3 and V is TRBV30; D remains unclear. The CDR3 sequence is 13 residues long. Trimming left V 4 bases short and J 2 bases short, with 9 bases between. The germline gives CDR1 GTSNPN, CDR2 SVGIG (reference sequence). Written as DNA, the CDR3 is TGTGCCTGGACCATCCCGCCTGGAAACACCATATATTTT. Translating it yields CAWTIPPGNTIYF.

This chain connects TRBV30 to TRBJ2-7, with unresolved D. V lost 2 bases, J lost 0 bases, and 2 bases lay in between. Germline V gene data show CDR1 as GTSNPN and CDR2 as SVGIG (reference sequence). This CDR3 region has 11 residues. The CDR3 reads CAWSTSYEQYF. CDR3 nucleotide sequence: TGTGCCTGGAGTACCTCCTACGAGCAGTACTTC.

The rearrangement links TRBV19 to TRBJ2-3, with TRBD2 identical over 13 bases. The CDR3 spans 16 residues. The germline V gene encodes CDR1 LNHDA and CDR2 SQIVND (reference sequence). V was pared by 8 bases and J by 1 base, with 6 bases of the junction left unmatched. This CDR3 reads CASRLLAGGRTDTQYF. The CDR3 DNA follows: TGTGCCAGTCGTCTACTAGCGGGGGGGCGCACAGATACGCAGTATTTT.

Judged by abundance, this clone is medium-sized. The gene calls are TRBV7-9 and TRBJ1-2; 8 positions match TRBD1. Germline assignment: CDR1 SEHNR and CDR2 FQNEAQ (reference sequence). J gave up 6 bases and V 3 bases, and 3 bases lay outside the gene matches. The length of the CDR3 is 13 residues. This chain's CDR3 is CASSFGQGHGYTF. CDR3 nucleotides: TGTGCCAGCAGCTTCGGACAGGGTCATGGCTACACCTTC.

The table lists this clone with a few counts. The rearrangement uses TRBV23-1 and TRBJ2-3, with D hard to call. TRBV23-1 is sorted into the ORF group, with uncertain function. V was clipped by 3 bases and J by 2 bases, with 9 bases between them. The CDR3 covers 14 residues. This chain's CDR3 is CASSHPSATDTQYF. CDR3 DNA sequence: TGCGCCAGCAGTCACCCCTCCGCCACAGATACGCAGTATTTT.